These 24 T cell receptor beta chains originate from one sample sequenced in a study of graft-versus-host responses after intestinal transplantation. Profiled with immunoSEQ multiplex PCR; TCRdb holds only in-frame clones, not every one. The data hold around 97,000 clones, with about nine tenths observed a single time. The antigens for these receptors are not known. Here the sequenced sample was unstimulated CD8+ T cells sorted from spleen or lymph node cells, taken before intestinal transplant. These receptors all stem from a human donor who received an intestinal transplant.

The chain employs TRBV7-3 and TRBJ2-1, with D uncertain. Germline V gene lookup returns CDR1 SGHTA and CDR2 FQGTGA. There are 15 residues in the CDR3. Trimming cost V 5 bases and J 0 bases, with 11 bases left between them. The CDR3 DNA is TGTGCCAGCAGCCCGACTCCCAGCTCCTACAATGAGCAGTTCTTC. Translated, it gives CASSPTPSSYNEQFF. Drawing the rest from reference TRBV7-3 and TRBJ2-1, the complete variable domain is GAGVSQTPSNKVTEKGKYVELRCDPISGHTALYWYRQSLGQGPEFLIYFQGTGAADDSGLPNDRFFAVRPEGSVSTLKIQRTERGDSAVYLCASSPTPSSYNEQFFGPGTRLTVL.

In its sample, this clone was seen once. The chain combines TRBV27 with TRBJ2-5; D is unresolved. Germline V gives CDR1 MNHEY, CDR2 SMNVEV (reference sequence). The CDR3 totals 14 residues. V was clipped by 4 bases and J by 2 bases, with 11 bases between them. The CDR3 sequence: CASSSAQLQETQYF. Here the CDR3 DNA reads TGTGCCAGCAGTTCAGCCCAGCTACAAGAGACCCAGTACTTC.

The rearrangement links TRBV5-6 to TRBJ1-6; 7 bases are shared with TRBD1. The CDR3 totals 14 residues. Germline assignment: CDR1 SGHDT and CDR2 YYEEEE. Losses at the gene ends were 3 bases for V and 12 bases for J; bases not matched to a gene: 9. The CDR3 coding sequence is TGTGCCAGCAGCTCCGGGACAGTCATAGGACCCCTCCACTTT. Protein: CASSSGTVIGPLHF. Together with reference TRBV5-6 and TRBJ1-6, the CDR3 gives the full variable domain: DAGVTQSPTHLIKTRGQQVTLRCSPKSGHDTVSWYQQALGQGPQFIFQYYEEEERQRGNFPDRFSGHQFPNYSSELNVNALLLGDSALYLCASSSGTVIGPLHFGNGTRLTVT.

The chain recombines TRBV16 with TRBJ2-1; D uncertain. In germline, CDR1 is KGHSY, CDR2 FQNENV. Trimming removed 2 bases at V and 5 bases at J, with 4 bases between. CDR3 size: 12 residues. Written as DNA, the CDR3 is TGTGCCAGCAGCCAACCGAACAATGAGCAGTTCTTC. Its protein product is CASSQPNNEQFF.

The CDR3, as DNA: TGTGCCAGCAGCCCCCCGGGGGACTACGAGCAGTACTTC. It is translated as CASSPPGDYEQYF. The chain employs TRBV11-2 and TRBJ2-7; a possible D gene is TRBD2 (6 bases). The CDR3 totals 13 residues. Trimming took 5 bases from V and 3 from J, leaving 11 bases between them. Germline V gene lookup returns CDR1 SGHAT and CDR2 FQNNGV. Full variable domain (rest looked up from reference TRBV11-2 and TRBJ2-7): EAGVAQSPRYKIIEKRQSVAFWCNPISGHATLYWYQQILGQGPKLLIQFQNNGVVDDSQLPKDRFSAERLKGVDSTLKIQPAKLEDSAVYLCASSPPGDYEQYFGPGTRLTVT.

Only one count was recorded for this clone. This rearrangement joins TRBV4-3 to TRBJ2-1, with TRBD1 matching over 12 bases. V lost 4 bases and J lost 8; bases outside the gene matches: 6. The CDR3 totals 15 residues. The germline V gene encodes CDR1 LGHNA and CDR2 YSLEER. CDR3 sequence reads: CASSLGTGGIDEQFF. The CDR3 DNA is TGCGCCAGCAGCCTCGGGACAGGGGGCATCGATGAGCAGTTCTTC.

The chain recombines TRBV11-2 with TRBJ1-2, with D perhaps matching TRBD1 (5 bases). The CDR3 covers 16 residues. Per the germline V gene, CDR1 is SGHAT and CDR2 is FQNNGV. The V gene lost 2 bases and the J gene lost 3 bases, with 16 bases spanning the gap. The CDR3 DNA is TGTGCCAGCAGCTTACCTCCGTCCGGGACTGACTATGGCTACACCTTC. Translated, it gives CASSLPPSGTDYGYTF.

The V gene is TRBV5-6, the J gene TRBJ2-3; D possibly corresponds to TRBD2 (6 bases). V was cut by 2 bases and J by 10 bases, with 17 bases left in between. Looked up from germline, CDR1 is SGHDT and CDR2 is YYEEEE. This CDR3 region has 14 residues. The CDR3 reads CASSLGDFFLPQYF. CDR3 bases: TGTGCCAGCAGCTTAGGGGACTTCTTCCTCCCGCAGTATTTT. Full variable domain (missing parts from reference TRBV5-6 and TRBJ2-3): DAGVTQSPTHLIKTRGQQVTLRCSPKSGHDTVSWYQQALGQGPQFIFQYYEEEERQRGNFPDRFSGHQFPNYSSELNVNALLLGDSALYLCASSLGDFFLPQYFGPGTRLTVL.

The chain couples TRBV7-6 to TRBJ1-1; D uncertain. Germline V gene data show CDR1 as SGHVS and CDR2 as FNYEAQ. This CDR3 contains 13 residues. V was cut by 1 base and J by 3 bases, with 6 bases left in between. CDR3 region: CASSLGVDTEAFF. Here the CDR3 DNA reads TGTGCCAGCAGCTTAGGGGTGGACACTGAAGCTTTCTTT.

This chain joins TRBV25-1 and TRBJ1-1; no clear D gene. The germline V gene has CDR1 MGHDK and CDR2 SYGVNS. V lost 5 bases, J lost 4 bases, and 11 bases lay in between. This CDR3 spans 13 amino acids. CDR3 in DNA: TGTGCCAGCAGTTTTTCGGGTATCACTGAAGCTTTCTTT. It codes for CASSFSGITEAFF.

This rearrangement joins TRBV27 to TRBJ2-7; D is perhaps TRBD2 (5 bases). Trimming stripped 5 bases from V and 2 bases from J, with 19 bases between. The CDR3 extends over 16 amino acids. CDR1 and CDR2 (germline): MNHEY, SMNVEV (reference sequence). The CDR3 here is CASSPSPGTTAYEQYF. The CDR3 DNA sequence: TGTGCCAGCAGTCCCTCCCCGGGAACAACCGCCTACGAGCAGTACTTC.

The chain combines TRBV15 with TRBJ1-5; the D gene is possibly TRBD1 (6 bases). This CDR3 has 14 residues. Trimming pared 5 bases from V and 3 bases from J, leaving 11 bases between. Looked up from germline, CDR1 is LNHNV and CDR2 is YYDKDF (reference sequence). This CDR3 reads CATSGGTYNQPQHF. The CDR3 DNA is TGTGCCACCAGCGGCGGGACATACAATCAGCCCCAGCATTTT.

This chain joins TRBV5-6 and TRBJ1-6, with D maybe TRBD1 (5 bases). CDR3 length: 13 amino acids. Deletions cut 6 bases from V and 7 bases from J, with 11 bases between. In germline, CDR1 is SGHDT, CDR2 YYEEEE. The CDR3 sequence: CASTSGVNSPLHF. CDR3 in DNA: TGTGCCAGCACCTCGGGGGTGAATTCACCCCTCCACTTT.

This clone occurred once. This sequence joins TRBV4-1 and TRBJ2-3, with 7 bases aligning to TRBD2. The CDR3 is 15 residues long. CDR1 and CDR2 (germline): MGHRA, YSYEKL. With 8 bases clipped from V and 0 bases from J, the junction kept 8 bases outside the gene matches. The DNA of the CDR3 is TGCGCCAGCTCAAGACTTAGCGGGAGCACAGATACGCAGTATTTT. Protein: CASSRLSGSTDTQYF.

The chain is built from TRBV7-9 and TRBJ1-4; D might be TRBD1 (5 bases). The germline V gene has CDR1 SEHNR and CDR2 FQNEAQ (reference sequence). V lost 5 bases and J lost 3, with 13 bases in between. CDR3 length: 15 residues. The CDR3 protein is CASSPTGDPNEKLFF. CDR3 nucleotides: TGTGCCAGCAGCCCTACGGGGGATCCTAATGAAAAACTGTTTTTT.

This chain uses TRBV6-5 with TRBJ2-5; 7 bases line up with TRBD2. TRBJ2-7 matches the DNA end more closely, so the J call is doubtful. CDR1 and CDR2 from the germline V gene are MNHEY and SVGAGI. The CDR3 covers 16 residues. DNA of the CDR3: TGTGCCAGCAGTTACGGAACCATGACGGGGGGCTACGAGCAGTACTTC. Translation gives CASSYGTMTGGYEQYF.

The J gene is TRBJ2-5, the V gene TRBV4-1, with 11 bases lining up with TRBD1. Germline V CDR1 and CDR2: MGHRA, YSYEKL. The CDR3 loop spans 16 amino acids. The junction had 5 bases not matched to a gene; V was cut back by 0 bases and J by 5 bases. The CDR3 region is CASSQDRGQGGETQYF. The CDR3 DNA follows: TGCGCCAGCAGCCAAGATCGGGGACAGGGGGGCGAGACCCAGTACTTC.

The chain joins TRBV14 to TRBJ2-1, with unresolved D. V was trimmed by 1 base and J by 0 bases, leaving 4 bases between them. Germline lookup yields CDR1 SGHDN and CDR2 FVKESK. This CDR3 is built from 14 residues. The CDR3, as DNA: TGTGCCAGCAGCCAAGGGGGCTCCTACAATGAGCAGTTCTTC. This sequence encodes CASSQGGSYNEQFF.

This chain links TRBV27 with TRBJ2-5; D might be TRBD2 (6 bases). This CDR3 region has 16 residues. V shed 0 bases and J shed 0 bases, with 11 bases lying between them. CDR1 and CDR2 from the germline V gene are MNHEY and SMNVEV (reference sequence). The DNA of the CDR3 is TGTGCCAGCAGTTTATCTAGCGGAGAGTACCAAGAGACCCAGTACTTC. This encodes CASSLSSGEYQETQYF.

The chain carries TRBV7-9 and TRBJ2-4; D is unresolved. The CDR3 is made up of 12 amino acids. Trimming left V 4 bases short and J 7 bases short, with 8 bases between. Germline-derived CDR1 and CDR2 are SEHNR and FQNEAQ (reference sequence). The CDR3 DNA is TGTGCCAGCAGCTCATACGGGAACATTCAGTACTTC. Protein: CASSSYGNIQYF.

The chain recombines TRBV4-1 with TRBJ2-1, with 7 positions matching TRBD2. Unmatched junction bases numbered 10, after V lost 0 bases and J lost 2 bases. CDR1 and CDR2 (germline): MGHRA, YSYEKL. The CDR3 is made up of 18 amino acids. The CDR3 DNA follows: TGCGCCAGCAGCCAAGATTTCATGACGGGGGGAACCTACAATGAGCAGTTCTTC. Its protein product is CASSQDFMTGGTYNEQFF.

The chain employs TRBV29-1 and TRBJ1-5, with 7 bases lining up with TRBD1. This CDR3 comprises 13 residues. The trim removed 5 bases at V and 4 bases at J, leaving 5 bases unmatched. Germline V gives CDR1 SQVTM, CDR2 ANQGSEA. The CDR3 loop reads CSVSTGSNQPQHF. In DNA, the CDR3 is TGCAGCGTTTCGACAGGGTCAAATCAGCCCCAGCATTTT. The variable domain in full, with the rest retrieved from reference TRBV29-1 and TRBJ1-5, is SAVISQKPSRDICQRGTSLTIQCQVDSQVTMMFWYRQQPGQSLTLIATANQGSEATYESGFVIDKFPISRPNLTFSTLTVSNMSPEDSSIYLCSVSTGSNQPQHFGDGTRLSIL.

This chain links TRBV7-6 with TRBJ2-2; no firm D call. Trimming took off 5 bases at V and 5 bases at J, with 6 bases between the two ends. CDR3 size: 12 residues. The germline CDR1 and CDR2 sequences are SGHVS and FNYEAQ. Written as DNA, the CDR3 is TGTGCCAGCAGCCCCCTGACCGGGGAGCTGTTTTTT. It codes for CASSPLTGELFF.

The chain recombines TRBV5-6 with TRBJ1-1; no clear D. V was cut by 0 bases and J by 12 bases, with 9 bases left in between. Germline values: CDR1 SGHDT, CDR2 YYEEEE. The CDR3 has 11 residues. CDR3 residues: CASSLGGRPFF. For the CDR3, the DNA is TGTGCCAGCAGCTTGGGGGGTAGGCCTTTCTTT. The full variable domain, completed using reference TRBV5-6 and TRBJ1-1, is DAGVTQSPTHLIKTRGQQVTLRCSPKSGHDTVSWYQQALGQGPQFIFQYYEEEERQRGNFPDRFSGHQFPNYSSELNVNALLLGDSALYLCASSLGGRPFFGQGTRLTVV.